A single sample is the source of the 22 T cell receptor beta chains below, sequenced in a study of blood T cell repertoires in COVID-19. Some clones are missing from TCRdb's copy, which holds only in-frame ones; the method was immunoSEQ multiplex PCR. The sample has around 300,000 clones, around 90% seen once. Source material: PBMCs or T cells enriched from blood (not recorded which). The receptors derive from a woman aged 30 to 39 who had recovered from COVID-19.

The chain combines TRBV11-2 with TRBJ1-1; D ambiguous. CDR3 length: 16 residues. The V end was cut by 0 bases, the J end by 1 base, with 12 bases between. The germline gives CDR1 SGHAT, CDR2 FQNNGV. This chain's CDR3 is CASSLDWRRENTEAFF. CDR3 coding DNA: TGTGCCAGCAGCTTAGACTGGCGACGGGAGAACACTGAAGCTTTCTTT.

This sequence joins TRBV5-8 and TRBJ2-7; perhaps TRBD1 as D (6 bases). Germline values: CDR1 SGHTS, CDR2 YDEGEE. V lost 0 bases and J lost 6, with 13 bases in between. This CDR3 is built from 14 residues. This chain's CDR3 is CASSLVDQGSEQYF. CDR3 in DNA: TGTGCCAGCAGCTTGGTAGATCAGGGGAGCGAGCAGTACTTC.

V is TRBV7-8 and J is TRBJ2-7, with 7 bases identical to TRBD2. V trimming: 5 bases; J trimming: 5 bases; junction bases outside the gene matches: 6. The CDR3 has 13 amino acids. Germline assignment: CDR1 SGHVS and CDR2 FQNEAQ. The CDR3 nucleotides read TGTGCCAGCAGCCGTCCTCGGGGGGACGAGCAGTACTTC. This translates into CASSRPRGDEQYF.

About this clone: The junction does not match germline at one end; this may be a read error. This chain connects TRBV24-1 to TRBJ1-5, with 8 bases lining up with TRBD1. The germline CDR1 and CDR2 sequences are KGHDR and SFDVKD. This CDR3 comprises 15 residues. The CDR3 sequence is CATSEGQGADQPQHF. The CDR3, as DNA: TGTGCCACAAGTGAGGGGCAGGGGGCTGATCAGCCCCAGCATTTT.

The chain links TRBV27 to TRBJ1-1; D is unresolved. Trimming removed 6 bases from V and 1 base from J, with 18 bases in between. Germline assignment: CDR1 MNHEY and CDR2 SMNVEV (reference sequence). The CDR3 loop spans 16 amino acids. The chain's CDR3 is CASSSLSTSGNTEAFF. Here the CDR3 DNA reads TGTGCCAGCAGCTCCCTTTCCACTTCGGGGAACACTGAAGCTTTCTTT.

This chain's CDR3 is CASSVLTGAGSAGELFF. In DNA form, the CDR3 reads TGTGCCAGCAGCGTGCTGACAGGGGCGGGGTCTGCCGGGGAGCTGTTTTTT. The rearrangement joins TRBV9 to TRBJ2-2; 8 bases align to TRBD1. CDR1 and CDR2 (germline): SGDLS, YYNGEE. This CDR3 contains 17 residues. Trimming took 2 bases from V and 6 from J; bases not matched to a gene: 12.

The chain carries TRBV12-3 or TRBV12-4 and TRBJ2-3; D is unresolved. V dropped 2 bases and J dropped 3 bases, with 6 bases sitting between them. The CDR3 spans 13 residues. CDR3 in amino acids: CASSLWPTDTQYF. The DNA for the CDR3 is TGTGCCAGCAGTTTATGGCCAACAGATACGCAGTATTTT.

The chain uses TRBV7-9 and TRBJ2-7; 11 nucleotides align to TRBD2. The V segment lost 5 bases and the J segment 4 bases; nucleotides outside the gene matches: 4. The CDR3 extends over 14 amino acids. Germline V gives CDR1 SEHNR, CDR2 FQNEAQ (reference sequence). CDR3 sequence: CASSPSGRLYEQYF. DNA for the CDR3: TGTGCCAGCAGCCCTAGCGGGAGGCTTTACGAGCAGTACTTC.

The J gene is TRBJ1-2, the V gene TRBV2; D ambiguous. V was trimmed by 7 bases and J by 3 bases, leaving 15 bases between them. The CDR3 extends over 14 amino acids. Germline V gives CDR1 SNHLY, CDR2 FYNNEI. The CDR3 reads CASTAPRSHYGYTF. The CDR3 nucleotides read TGTGCCAGCACCGCCCCGAGGAGTCACTATGGCTACACCTTC.

The genes are TRBV28 and TRBJ2-2, with a possible D match to TRBD1 (6 bases). Germline loops: CDR1 MDHEN, CDR2 SYDVKM. This CDR3 is built from 16 residues. The V gene lost 2 bases and the J gene lost 4 bases, with 14 bases spanning the gap. The CDR3 nucleotides read TGTGCCAGCAGTTTAATCTTACAGGGCGGCACCGGGGAGCTGTTTTTT. It specifies CASSLILQGGTGELFF.

V gene TRBV25-1 combines with J gene TRBJ1-1; weak D call: TRBD1 (5 bases). This CDR3 has 13 residues. Trimming cost V 8 bases and J 11 bases, with 21 bases left between them. Germline V gives CDR1 MGHDK, CDR2 SYGVNS. The CDR3 loop reads CASSRGSLEGAFF. The CDR3 coding sequence is TGTGCCAGCTCCCGGGGGTCCTTGGAGGGCGCTTTCTTT.

The chain recombines TRBV28 with TRBJ2-6, with 8 bases aligning to TRBD1. This CDR3 has 17 amino acids. CDR1 is MDHEN, CDR2 SYDVKM, per germline. Trimming at V came to 4 bases and at J to 0 bases, leaving 5 bases not matched to a gene. The CDR3 region is CASSSGTGLSGANVLTF. In DNA, the CDR3 is TGTGCCAGCAGTTCCGGGACAGGTCTCTCTGGGGCCAACGTCCTGACTTTC.

The CDR3 protein is CASSLPGTGAYEQYF. The CDR3 nucleotides read TGTGCCAGCAGCTTACCCGGGACAGGGGCCTACGAGCAGTACTTC. The chain uses TRBV5-4 and TRBJ2-7; the match to TRBD1 covers 10 bases. J gave up 2 bases and V 2 bases, and 4 bases lay outside the gene matches. This CDR3 spans 15 amino acids. In germline, CDR1 is SGHNT, CDR2 YYREEE (reference sequence).

V is TRBV5-1 and J is TRBJ1-5; 9 bases are a match to TRBD1. CDR3 size: 15 residues. The germline gives CDR1 SGHRS, CDR2 YFSETQ. V gave up 4 bases and J gave up 6 bases; unmatched junction bases: 8. The CDR3 coding sequence is TGCGCCAGCAGCATTGGGACAGGGTGGGCTCAGCCCCAGCATTTT. Encoded protein: CASSIGTGWAQPQHF.

The chain is built from TRBV27 and TRBJ2-7; 9 bases map to TRBD1. With 3 bases clipped from V and 6 bases from J, the junction kept 9 bases outside the gene matches. The CDR3 length is 15 residues. The germline V gene encodes CDR1 MNHEY and CDR2 SMNVEV (reference sequence). The CDR3 region has the DNA TGTGCCAGCAGTTTCGTTGGGACAGGGCTCCGCGAGCAGTACTTC. Encoded protein: CASSFVGTGLREQYF.

The chain uses TRBV2 and TRBJ1-1; TRBD1 might be the D (5 bases). The CDR3 totals 13 residues. The germline V and J ends were trimmed by 6 bases and 1 base, with 9 bases remaining between them. Germline values: CDR1 SNHLY, CDR2 FYNNEI. The CDR3 spells CASRAQGNTEAFF. The CDR3 DNA sequence: TGTGCCAGCAGAGCGCAGGGGAACACTGAAGCTTTCTTT.

This clone was seen only once. V and J are TRBV27 and TRBJ2-7; D is perhaps TRBD2 (6 bases). V was pared by 1 base and J by 1 base, with 8 bases between. CDR3 length: 14 amino acids. The V gene's germline CDR1 is MNHEY and CDR2 SMNVEV (reference sequence). CDR3 nucleotide sequence: TGTGCCAGCAGTTTATATGGGGGGTCCTACGAGCAGTACTTC. As protein: CASSLYGGSYEQYF.

The chain uses TRBV4-1 and TRBJ2-2; possibly TRBD2 for D (6 bases). Germline CDR1 and CDR2: MGHRA and YSYEKL. The CDR3 runs 16 residues. V was shortened by 4 bases and J by 5 bases, with 17 bases between the two germline ends. For the CDR3, the DNA is TGCGCCAGCAGCCTGGGGCCCGGGGGTAGGACCGGGGAGCTGTTTTTT. This gives the protein CASSLGPGGRTGELFF.

CDR3 amino acids: CASSSPRGANEKLFF. CDR3 in DNA: TGTGCCAGCAGCTCCCCCAGGGGGGCTAATGAAAAACTGTTTTTT. The chain combines TRBV5-5 with TRBJ1-4, with 7 bases aligning to TRBD1. The CDR3 has 15 residues. J gave up 3 bases and V 3 bases, and 5 bases lay outside the gene matches. The germline gives CDR1 SGHKS, CDR2 YYEKEE (reference sequence). Full variable domain (remainder filled in from reference TRBV5-5 and TRBJ1-4): DAGVTQSPTHLIKTRGQQVTLRCSPISGHKSVSWYQQVLGQGPQFIFQYYEKEERGRGNFPDRFSARQFPNYSSELNVNALLLGDSALYLCASSSPRGANEKLFFGSGTQLSVL.

This sequence joins TRBV19 and TRBJ1-3; D is unresolved. This CDR3 spans 15 amino acids. CDR1 and CDR2 (germline): LNHDA, SQIVND (reference sequence). V dropped 5 bases and J dropped 2 bases, with 13 bases sitting between them. As DNA, the CDR3 is TGTGCCAGTAGTCAGATGGGAGACGCTGGAAACACCATATATTTT. Amino acid sequence: CASSQMGDAGNTIYF.

This rearrangement joins TRBV5-1 to TRBJ2-1; 8 bases align to TRBD2. Germline V gene data show CDR1 as SGHRS and CDR2 as YFSETQ. V lost 1 base and J lost 7; bases outside the gene matches: 16. The CDR3 has 18 amino acids. CDR3 residues: CASSLMNSGINLLNEQFF. For the CDR3, the DNA is TGCGCCAGCAGCTTGATGAATAGCGGGATTAATTTGTTGAATGAGCAGTTCTTC.

V is TRBV11-3 and J is TRBJ1-2; the match to TRBD1 covers 7 bases. The length of the CDR3 is 14 residues. Germline V gene sequence: CDR1 SGHNT, CDR2 YENEEA. V was pared by 5 bases and J by 7 bases, with 10 bases of the junction left unmatched. CDR3 DNA sequence: TGTGCCAGCAGCCAGACTACAGGGGACGGTGGCTACACCTTC. Protein sequence: CASSQTTGDGGYTF.